A selection of T cell receptor beta chains follows, all from one sample in a study of cytomegalovirus exposure and HLA in healthy donors. Produced via immunoSEQ multiplex PCR; TCRdb's table is partial and in-frame only. The repertoire holds roughly 180,000 clones, with 80% as singletons. Material for sequencing was PBMCs. The receptors stem from a young man in good health and CMV-seronegative. The CDR3 runs from the conserved cysteine through the conserved F or W. D genes are given only for firm matches. Clone size is stated in some rows and not others, as once, few, many or a class when expanded.

J gene	clone size	V gene	D gene	CDR3 DNA	CDR3 protein
TRBJ2-7	NA	TRBV30	TRBD1	TGTGCCTGGAGTGTACGACAGGGAGTCGACGAGCAGTACTTC	CAWSVRQGVDEQYF
TRBJ1-2	NA	TRBV27	TRBD1	TGTGCCAGCAGTACACAGGGGGCGAATGGAGCTAGCTATGGCTACACCTTC	CASSTQGANGASYGYTF
TRBJ2-3	NA	TRBV11-2	NA	TGTGCCAGCAGCCGCGTTGGATCGGGTAGTACGCAGTATTTT	CASSRVGSGSTQYF
TRBJ2-1	NA	TRBV11-3	TRBD2	TGTGCCAGCAGCGCGGTTACTAGCGGGGGATTGAATGAGCAGTTCTTC	CASSAVTSGGLNEQFF
TRBJ2-7	NA	TRBV7-9	TRBD1	TGTGCCAGCAGCTGGACAGGGGGCTACGAGCAGTACTTC	CASSWTGGYEQYF
TRBJ2-3	NA	TRBV21-1	NA	TGTGCCACCCGACTAGCGGTCAGCACAGATACGCAGTATTTT	CATRLAVSTDTQYF
TRBJ2-2	NA	TRBV30	NA	TGTGCCTGGAGATGGAGGGCCGGGGAGCTGTTTTTT	CAWRWRAGELFF
TRBJ2-7	few	TRBV6-5	NA	TGTGCCAGCAGCCGACTATCCCCAGTGGGCTACGAGCAGTACTTC	CASSRLSPVGYEQYF
TRBJ1-1	NA	TRBV7-2	NA	TGTGCCAGCAGCTTAGGTAGTCAGGGTGTCTGGGGCACTGAAGCTTTCTTT	CASSLGSQGVWGTEAFF
TRBJ1-1	NA	TRBV9	NA	TGTGCCAGCAGGTCTCTGGCAACAAGTCCACCTGAAGCTTTCTTT	CASRSLATSPPEAFF
TRBJ2-3	few	TRBV7-2	TRBD2	TGTGCCAGCAGCCCCCCTAGCGGGGGGCGCACAGATACGCAGTATTTT	CASSPPSGGRTDTQYF
TRBJ1-2	NA	TRBV7-9	NA	TGTGCCAGCAGCTTAGAGCCCCCAGGGATCTATGGCTACACCTTC	CASSLEPPGIYGYTF
TRBJ2-7	few	TRBV15	NA	TGTGCCACCAGCAGGGACATCCCCTACGAGCAGTACTTC	CATSRDIPYEQYF
TRBJ2-7	NA	TRBV28	TRBD1	TGTGCCAGCAGCCCAAGGGACAGGGCGAACGAGCAGTACTTC	CASSPRDRANEQYF
TRBJ1-2	few	TRBV6-1	TRBD1	TGTGCCAGCAGCCCACTGACAGGGGATAACTATGGCTACACCTTC	CASSPLTGDNYGYTF
TRBJ2-7	NA	TRBV19	TRBD2	TGTGCCAGTAGTATCGGACTAGCGGGCAAACACGAGCAGTACTTC	CASSIGLAGKHEQYF
TRBJ2-2	NA	TRBV7-3	NA	TGTGCCAGCAGCTTGGACATCCTCACCGGGGAGCTGTTTTTT	CASSLDILTGELFF
TRBJ2-1	NA	TRBV11-2	TRBD2	TGTGCCAGCAGCTTCTTCTATAGCGGGAGTTACAATGAGCAGTTCTTC	CASSFFYSGSYNEQFF
TRBJ1-6	few	TRBV18	NA	TGTGCCAGCTCACCAGTGGCAGGGGATTCACCCCTCCACTTT	CASSPVAGDSPLHF
TRBJ2-7	NA	TRBV7-2	NA	TGTGCCAGCAGCATCACAGTTGTCTCCTACGAGCAGTACTTC	CASSITVVSYEQYF
TRBJ1-1	NA	TRBV5-1	TRBD1	TGCGCCAGCAGCTGGGGGACAGAAAACACTGAAGCTTTCTTT	CASSWGTENTEAFF
TRBJ2-3	NA	TRBV4-1	TRBD2	TGCGCCAGCAGCCAAGTCGTAAGAGCCCAAGCGGGAGTTTCAGATACGCAGTATTTT	CASSQVVRAQAGVSDTQYF
TRBJ2-1	NA	TRBV7-9	NA	TGTGCCAGCAGCGTCTTGGGGGGAGACTATGAGCAGTTCTTC	CASSVLGGDYEQFF
TRBJ2-3	NA	TRBV5-5	NA	TGTGCCAGCACCCCCGGCGGCGGAACTACAGATACGCAGTATTTT	CASTPGGGTTDTQYF
TRBJ2-1	NA	TRBV19	TRBD2	TGTGCCAGTATGGCCTTAACTAGCGCGAGCTCCTACAATGAGCAGTTCTTC	CASMALTSASSYNEQFF
TRBJ1-1	NA	TRBV5-4	NA	TGTGCCAGCAGCCCTATAAAGATGAACACTGAAGCTTTCTTT	CASSPIKMNTEAFF
TRBJ1-4	NA	TRBV6-6	TRBD1	TGTGCCAGCAGTTACTTGGGACAGGCCTTAGAAAAACTGTTTTTT	CASSYLGQALEKLFF
TRBJ1-6	NA	TRBV10-3	NA	TGTGCCATCAGGACCGGGACAATGACTAATTCACCCCTCCACTTT	CAIRTGTMTNSPLHF
TRBJ1-1	few	TRBV28	NA	TGTGCCAGCAGTTTAGGGGCGAATCCCTTGAACACTGAAGCTTTCTTT	CASSLGANPLNTEAFF
TRBJ2-7	NA	TRBV4-2	TRBD2	TGTGCCAGCAGCCAAGGAGCTAGCGGGAGACCCTACGAGCAGTACTTC	CASSQGASGRPYEQYF
TRBJ2-7	once	TRBV14	TRBD2	TGTGCCAGCAGCCCGCTTACTAGCGGGGGGGCCGGCGACTTC	CASSPLTSGGAGDF
TRBJ2-3	NA	TRBV5-1	NA	TGCGCCAGCAGCTTCGGACAAGGCACAGATACGCAGTATTTT	CASSFGQGTDTQYF
TRBJ2-2	NA	TRBV19	NA	TGTGCCAGTAGTACTAGGACAGATAACACCGGGGAGCTGTTTTTT	CASSTRTDNTGELFF
TRBJ2-7	few	TRBV30	NA	TGTGCCGGCCAAGGGAGCGGATTCTCCTACGAGCAGTACTTC	CAGQGSGFSYEQYF
TRBJ1-1	once	TRBV28	NA	TGTGCCAGTCAGGGGCAGAACACTGAAGCTTTCTTT	CASQGQNTEAFF
TRBJ1-4	NA	TRBV5-4	NA	TGTGCCAGCAGCCTATGGGACATTGGTGAAAAACTGTTTTTT	CASSLWDIGEKLFF
TRBJ1-2	NA	TRBV28	TRBD1	TGTGCCAGCAGTAGGACAGGGGGGGGTGGCTACACCTTC	CASSRTGGGGYTF
TRBJ1-1	NA	TRBV29-1	TRBD1	TGCAGCGTTGTCCAGGGGGCACGTAACACTGAAGCTTTCTTT	CSVVQGARNTEAFF
TRBJ1-5	NA	TRBV4-3	NA	TGCGCCAGCAGCCCAGAGGGAGGGTTCAATCAGCCCCAGCATTTT	CASSPEGGFNQPQHF
TRBJ2-7	NA	TRBV5-1	NA	TGCCTCCCAAAGAAGAGGGCTCATTACGAGCAGTACTTC	CLPKKRAHYEQYF
TRBJ1-1	NA	TRBV5-4	NA	TGTGCCAGCAGCCGGGGACACGTGAACACTGAAGCTTTCTTT	CASSRGHVNTEAFF
TRBJ2-7	NA	TRBV29-1	TRBD1	TGCAGCGTTGAAGACCGGGACAGGGTCACCTACGAGCAGTACTTC	CSVEDRDRVTYEQYF
TRBJ1-5	NA	TRBV28	NA	TGTGCCAGCAGCGGACCCTCCGGGACAAATAGCAATCAGCCCCAGCATTTT	CASSGPSGTNSNQPQHF
TRBJ1-4	NA	TRBV6-5	NA	TGTGCCAGCAGTAAACGCCTACTTGAAAAACTGTTTTTT	CASSKRLLEKLFF
TRBJ1-1	NA	TRBV7-2	TRBD1	TGTGCCAGCAGCTTCCGCCCCCTAGGGGACAGGGGGAACACTGAAGCTTTCTTT	CASSFRPLGDRGNTEAFF
TRBJ2-7	NA	TRBV5-1	NA	TGCGCCAGCAGCTTGGAAGTGGTGGAGTTCTACGAGCAGTACTTC	CASSLEVVEFYEQYF
TRBJ2-3	NA	TRBV30	NA	TGTGCCTGGAGTAGTAGCGCTAGCACAGATACGCAGTATTTT	CAWSSSASTDTQYF
TRBJ1-3	NA	TRBV13	NA	TGTGCCAGCAGCGAGTTGACTGGAAACACCATATATTTT	CASSELTGNTIYF
TRBJ2-1	NA	TRBV7-3	TRBD2	TGTGCCAGCAGCTCATACCCCGGGACTAGCGGGAGGGTCTTTTCCTACAATGAGCAGTTCTTC	CASSSYPGTSGRVFSYNEQFF
TRBJ2-3	NA	TRBV5-1	TRBD1	TGCGCCAGCAGCGCGGGGACAGGCGTCACAGATACGCAGTATTTT	CASSAGTGVTDTQYF
TRBJ1-4	NA	TRBV28	TRBD1	TGTGCCAGCAGCCTGGGACAGCTGAAACTGTTTTTT	CASSLGQLKLFF
TRBJ1-4	once	TRBV5-6	TRBD1	TGTGCCAGCAGCCCTTGGGACAGGGATGAAAAACTGTTTTTT	CASSPWDRDEKLFF
TRBJ2-7	NA	TRBV7-9	TRBD1	TGTGCCAGCAGCTCCGGTGACAGGGACTCCTACGAGCAGTACTTC	CASSSGDRDSYEQYF
TRBJ2-5	NA	TRBV10-2	TRBD1	TGCGCCAGCGGACAGGGCCGAGAGGAGACCCAGTACTTC	CASGQGREETQYF
TRBJ1-6	NA	TRBV5-1	NA	TGCGCCAGCAGCTTGGTGGCTGGGGCGACTAATTCACCCCTCCACTTT	CASSLVAGATNSPLHF
TRBJ1-3	NA	TRBV4-3	NA	TGCGCCAGCAGCCAAGAAATCGGCAGGGCCCACTCTGGAAACACCATATATTTT	CASSQEIGRAHSGNTIYF
TRBJ2-2	few	TRBV14	TRBD2	TGTGCCAGCAGCCCACTAGCGGGAGAGAGCACCGGGGAGCTGTTTTTT	CASSPLAGESTGELFF
TRBJ2-5	NA	TRBV19	NA	TGTGCCAGTAGTATAAGGAGGGTATCAGAGACCCAGTACTTC	CASSIRRVSETQYF
TRBJ2-1	NA	TRBV4-1	TRBD1	TGCGCCAGCAGCCAAGAGAGGGGGCGCCACGGCAATGAGCAGTTCTTC	CASSQERGRHGNEQFF
TRBJ2-2	few	TRBV28	NA	TGTGCCAGCAGCCCTTTGTTCGGGGAGCTGTTTTTT	CASSPLFGELFF